This T cell receptor beta chain stems from a study of T cell responses to AZD1222 COVID-19 vaccine. Data came from immunoSEQ multiplex PCR; TCRdb stores just in-frame clones and leaves some out. Seen here are about 150,000 clones, 90% observed once, and the top ten hold under 4%. To note about this clone: What it binds is unknown.

Points from the study as a whole: There were mostly white British donors and more females than males, and clonal diversity was possibly underestimated. Mapped onto spike, vaccine-associated CD4 TCRs spanned it and were dominant at 160-218 and 743-854. Repertoires were collected only later (after the peak T cell response had occurred).

This CDR3 has 11 amino acids. Between the trimmed V and J ends, which lost 6 bases and 5 bases, there was a span of 8 bases. Germline values: CDR1 WSHSY, CDR2 SAAADI. Here the sequenced sample was peripheral blood, taken 28 days after the second AZD1222 dose. The rearrangement uses TRBV10-2 and TRBJ2-7; D may be TRBD2 (5 bases). This TCR was sampled from an adult who received the AZD1222 COVID-19 vaccine. CDR3 sequence: CASSPRDEQYF. CDR3 nucleotides: TGCGCCAGCAGCCCGAGGGACGAGCAGTACTTC.